The clone carrying this TCR beta chain was observed at least ten times. Antigen unknown. Because the library targeted alpha chains, this beta chain is an off-target read whose size means little. Every molecule of TCR cDNA had its own unique molecular identifier. TCRdb re-called the 5' RACE reads with MiXCR, one entry per CDR3 protein. The sample includes thousands of distinct CDR3 sequences, 4.8% of them seen just once. The time point is: sample taken at primary tumor resection. The donor group consisted of over 60 patients who had untreated, early-stage non-small cell lung cancer. The data were taken from a study of spatial heterogeneity in lung cancer. Looking at the study overall: Counts of TCR transcripts in tumor regions correlated strongly with a matched bulk RNA-seq T cell module score. In raw reads, more than 9.5 appearances on average were recorded for each unique TCR and UMI combination.

Losses at the gene ends were 3 bases for V and 14 bases for J; bases not matched to a gene: 10. This CDR3 has 14 amino acids. Germline V lookup: CDR1 DFQATT, CDR2 SNEGSKA (reference sequence). Points from the study as a whole: Tracking of tumor mutation counts was seen in expanded intratumoral alpha and beta TCR counts.

The TCR originated in a male donor with early-stage non-small cell lung cancer. The rearrangement links TRBV20-1 to TRBJ2-1; 13 bases agree with TRBD2. The sample was lung tumor tissue, taken at surgery. CDR3 loop: CSASGRGLAGIEFF. The CDR3 nucleotides are TGCAGTGCTAGCGGGCGGGGACTAGCGGGAATAGAGTTCTTC.